One sample yielded the 2 T cell receptor beta chains listed below, sequenced in a study of blood T cells in healthy people across ages. The authors ran a second PCR of roughly 7 to 11 cycles using a sample-barcoded 5' primer and a J-beta primer mix. TCRdb re-derived calls from the 5' RACE reads in MiXCR, one entry per CDR3 protein. Counted here are roughly 1,800,000 distinct CDR3 sequences, just under 50% occurring once; the ten biggest clones make up about 2.1%. The source material was blood. The receptors come from a middle-aged woman in good health.

This clonotype was seen once. The genes are TRBV5-1 and TRBJ2-4; 7 bases align to TRBD1. After removal of 4 bases from V and 1 base from J, the junction contained 11 bases not matched to a gene. The germline CDR1 and CDR2 sequences are SGHRS and YFSETQ. The CDR3 length is 17 residues. The CDR3, as DNA: TGCGCCAGCAGCGACCAACAGGGGTCACTGGCCAAAAACATTCAGTACTTC. It codes for CASSDQQGSLAKNIQYF.

V is TRBV18 and J is TRBJ1-1; maybe TRBD1 (6 bases). Trimming left V 4 bases short and J 10 bases short, with 13 bases between. Looked up from germline, CDR1 is KGHSH and CDR2 is LQKENI. This CDR3 has 12 amino acids. CDR3: CASSLNREAAFF. CDR3 nucleotide sequence: TGTGCCAGCTCACTTAACAGGGAGGCAGCTTTCTTT.